The rows below give T cell receptor beta chains drawn from one sample of a study of beta chain features in type 1 diabetes. TCRdb's table, derived via immunoSEQ multiplex PCR, lists solely in-frame clones and lacks some. This sample has about 650,000 clones; roughly an eighth occur once, and the top ten carry more than 0.1%. Sequenced material: naive CD4+ T cells from blood. The receptors come from a man aged 25 to 40 with type 1 diabetes. CDR3s include the opening cysteine and the closing phenylalanine or tryptophan. D genes are given only for firm matches. Size is omitted from some rows. Given values are once, few, many or a class for expanded clones.

v_call: TRBV7-6
clone_size: few
j_call: TRBJ2-4
d_call: TRBD2
cdr3_aa: CASSSGTSGDIQYF
cdr3_nt: TGTGCCAGCAGCTCCGGGACTAGCGGGGACATTCAGTACTTC

v_call: TRBV10-3
clone_size: few
j_call: TRBJ2-7
d_call: TRBD1
cdr3_aa: CAISSGGQGFF
cdr3_nt: TGTGCCATCAGCTCAGGGGGACAGGGGTTCTTC

v_call: TRBV7-2
clone_size: .
j_call: TRBJ2-7
d_call: .
cdr3_aa: CASSLGVGAYEQYF
cdr3_nt: TGTGCCAGCAGCTTAGGGGTAGGCGCCTACGAGCAGTACTTC

v_call: TRBV9
clone_size: few
j_call: TRBJ2-3
d_call: TRBD2
cdr3_aa: CASSAPGLVTDTQYF
cdr3_nt: TGTGCCAGCAGCGCCCCGGGACTAGTAACGGATACGCAGTATTTT

v_call: TRBV28
clone_size: .
j_call: TRBJ1-5
d_call: .
cdr3_aa: CAGGGTSNQPQHF
cdr3_nt: TGTGCTGGCGGGGGGACTAGCAATCAGCCCCAGCATTTT

v_call: TRBV4-3
clone_size: .
j_call: TRBJ2-4
d_call: .
cdr3_aa: CASSQDRYTGNIQYF
cdr3_nt: TGCGCCAGCAGCCAAGACCGGTACACCGGGAACATTCAGTACTTC

v_call: TRBV18
clone_size: .
j_call: TRBJ2-7
d_call: TRBD1
cdr3_aa: CASSPNRDSGYEQYF
cdr3_nt: TGTGCCAGCTCACCCAATCGGGACAGCGGCTACGAGCAGTACTTC

v_call: TRBV29-1
clone_size: few
j_call: TRBJ2-5
d_call: .
cdr3_aa: CSVGEETQYF
cdr3_nt: TGCAGCGTGGGGGAGGAGACCCAGTACTTC

v_call: TRBV5-1
clone_size: .
j_call: TRBJ1-3
d_call: TRBD1
cdr3_aa: CASSEGSTGSGNTIYF
cdr3_nt: TGCGCCAGCAGCGAGGGATCGACAGGGAGCGGAAACACCATATATTTT

v_call: TRBV7-6
clone_size: .
j_call: TRBJ2-2
d_call: .
cdr3_aa: CASSSQVGGLAGELFF
cdr3_nt: TGTGCCAGCAGCTCCCAAGTAGGAGGGTTGGCCGGGGAGCTGTTTTTT

v_call: TRBV19
clone_size: few
j_call: TRBJ2-7
d_call: .
cdr3_aa: CASSTSGQGSTKYF
cdr3_nt: TGTGCCAGTAGTACCTCCGGGCAGGGGTCGACCAAGTACTTC

v_call: TRBV5-4
clone_size: .
j_call: TRBJ2-2
d_call: .
cdr3_aa: CASSSGTYAGELFF
cdr3_nt: TGTGCCAGCAGCTCCGGGACGTACGCCGGGGAGCTGTTTTTT

v_call: TRBV4-3
clone_size: .
j_call: TRBJ1-6
d_call: TRBD1
cdr3_aa: CASSQDLQDRDYSPLHF
cdr3_nt: TGCGCCAGCAGCCAAGATTTACAGGACAGGGATTATTCACCCCTCCACTTT

v_call: TRBV7-9
clone_size: .
j_call: TRBJ1-5
d_call: .
cdr3_aa: CASSPEVNQPQHF
cdr3_nt: TGTGCCAGCAGCCCGGAGGTAAATCAGCCCCAGCATTTT

v_call: TRBV10-3
clone_size: .
j_call: TRBJ2-3
d_call: TRBD2
cdr3_aa: CAIRAGASTDTQYF
cdr3_nt: TGTGCCATCAGAGCGGGGGCTAGCACAGATACGCAGTATTTT

v_call: TRBV7-6
clone_size: .
j_call: TRBJ2-7
d_call: .
cdr3_aa: CASSFSLSSGNEQYF
cdr3_nt: TGTGCCAGCAGCTTTTCTCTCAGTAGTGGCAACGAGCAGTACTTC

v_call: TRBV6-5
clone_size: .
j_call: TRBJ2-2
d_call: .
cdr3_aa: CASSYWHNTGELFF
cdr3_nt: TGTGCCAGCAGTTATTGGCATAACACCGGGGAGCTGTTTTTT

v_call: TRBV7-2
clone_size: few
j_call: TRBJ2-3
d_call: .
cdr3_aa: CASSSDGTDTQYF
cdr3_nt: TGTGCCAGCAGCTCAGACGGAACAGATACGCAGTATTTT

v_call: TRBV28
clone_size: .
j_call: TRBJ1-2
d_call: .
cdr3_aa: CASSLPDHYGYTF
cdr3_nt: TGTGCCAGCAGTTTACCTGACCACTATGGCTACACCTTC

v_call: TRBV7-9
clone_size: .
j_call: TRBJ2-1
d_call: TRBD2
cdr3_aa: CASTRTSVNEQFF
cdr3_nt: TGTGCCAGCACCCGGACTAGTGTTAATGAGCAGTTCTTC

v_call: TRBV11-2
clone_size: once
j_call: TRBJ1-2
d_call: .
cdr3_aa: CASSLSESLNYGYTF
cdr3_nt: TGTGCCAGCAGCTTAAGTGAGTCATTGAACTATGGCTACACCTTC

v_call: TRBV7-3
clone_size: few
j_call: TRBJ1-1
d_call: .
cdr3_aa: CASSPLGNTEAFF
cdr3_nt: TGTGCCAGCAGCCCTCTCGGGAACACTGAAGCTTTCTTT

v_call: TRBV19
clone_size: .
j_call: TRBJ1-2
d_call: TRBD1
cdr3_aa: CASSDHRGRNGYTF
cdr3_nt: TGTGCCAGTAGTGACCACAGGGGAAGGAATGGCTACACCTTC

v_call: TRBV5-1
clone_size: .
j_call: TRBJ2-3
d_call: .
cdr3_aa: CASSLEVRGTDTQYF
cdr3_nt: TGCGCCAGCAGCTTGGAGGTACGGGGCACAGATACGCAGTATTTT

v_call: TRBV10-3
clone_size: few
j_call: TRBJ2-3
d_call: .
cdr3_aa: CATADDTQYF
cdr3_nt: TGTGCCACCGCTGACGATACGCAGTATTTT

v_call: TRBV27
clone_size: few
j_call: TRBJ1-2
d_call: .
cdr3_aa: CAGSCRNYGYTF
cdr3_nt: TGTGCCGGCTCCTGCCGGAACTATGGCTACACCTTC

v_call: TRBV7-6
clone_size: .
j_call: TRBJ1-6
d_call: .
cdr3_aa: CASSLGSGNNSPLHF
cdr3_nt: TGTGCCAGCAGCTTAGGATCAGGGAACAATTCACCCCTCCACTTT

v_call: TRBV6-5
clone_size: .
j_call: TRBJ1-2
d_call: .
cdr3_aa: CASTGDGGGYTF
cdr3_nt: TGTGCCAGCACCGGAGATGGAGGTGGCTACACCTTC

v_call: TRBV21-1
clone_size: few
j_call: TRBJ1-5
d_call: .
cdr3_aa: CASSQGFTGAQHF
cdr3_nt: TGTGCCAGCAGCCAAGGCTTTACAGGGGCCCAGCATTTT

v_call: TRBV7-6
clone_size: few
j_call: TRBJ1-5
d_call: .
cdr3_aa: CASSSVGVDQPQHF
cdr3_nt: TGTGCCAGCAGCTCCGTTGGGGTAGATCAGCCCCAGCATTTT

v_call: TRBV7-2
clone_size: few
j_call: TRBJ1-6
d_call: .
cdr3_aa: CASSRQTNSPLHF
cdr3_nt: TGTGCCAGCAGCCGACAAACCAATTCACCCCTCCACTTT

v_call: TRBV9
clone_size: .
j_call: TRBJ2-5
d_call: .
cdr3_aa: CASSADTGRGETQYF
cdr3_nt: TGTGCCAGCAGCGCAGATACAGGGCGCGGGGAGACCCAGTACTTC

v_call: TRBV6-6
clone_size: few
j_call: TRBJ1-3
d_call: .
cdr3_aa: CASSYSLVGGNTIYF
cdr3_nt: TGTGCCAGCAGTTACTCGTTAGTAGGTGGAAACACCATATATTTT

v_call: TRBV7-9
clone_size: few
j_call: TRBJ2-4
d_call: .
cdr3_aa: CASSLARDLGIQYF
cdr3_nt: TGTGCCAGCAGCTTAGCGAGGGATCTCGGCATTCAGTACTTC

v_call: TRBV13
clone_size: few
j_call: TRBJ2-1
d_call: .
cdr3_aa: CASSPKWTDYNEQFF
cdr3_nt: TGTGCCAGCAGCCCAAAGTGGACAGACTACAATGAGCAGTTCTTC

v_call: TRBV11-2
clone_size: .
j_call: TRBJ2-1
d_call: .
cdr3_aa: CASSLDGGGGPYNEQFF
cdr3_nt: TGTGCCAGCAGCTTAGACGGAGGGGGGGGCCCCTACAATGAGCAGTTCTTC

v_call: TRBV29-1
clone_size: .
j_call: TRBJ2-1
d_call: TRBD1
cdr3_aa: CSVWDRAGEQFF
cdr3_nt: TGCAGCGTTTGGGACAGGGCTGGGGAGCAGTTCTTC

v_call: TRBV7-2
clone_size: few
j_call: TRBJ1-6
d_call: .
cdr3_aa: CASSQTMAGSPLHF
cdr3_nt: TGTGCCAGCAGCCAAACGATGGCGGGTTCACCCCTCCACTTT

v_call: TRBV6-6
clone_size: .
j_call: TRBJ2-2
d_call: .
cdr3_aa: CASSSGRSNTGELFF
cdr3_nt: TGTGCCAGCAGCTCGGGACGAAGCAACACCGGGGAGCTGTTTTTT

v_call: TRBV12-5
clone_size: .
j_call: TRBJ2-3
d_call: TRBD2
cdr3_aa: CASGLVRGGADTQYF
cdr3_nt: TGTGCTAGTGGTTTGGTTCGTGGGGGGGCAGATACGCAGTATTTT

v_call: TRBV29-1
clone_size: .
j_call: TRBJ2-3
d_call: .
cdr3_aa: CSVEGSKPSTDTQYF
cdr3_nt: TGCAGCGTTGAAGGGTCTAAACCTAGCACAGATACGCAGTATTTT

v_call: TRBV5-1
clone_size: .
j_call: TRBJ1-4
d_call: TRBD1
cdr3_aa: CASRDRVGEKLFF
cdr3_nt: TGCGCCAGCAGGGACAGGGTCGGGGAAAAACTGTTTTTT

v_call: TRBV27
clone_size: .
j_call: TRBJ1-6
d_call: TRBD1
cdr3_aa: CASSLVGGRVSSPLHF
cdr3_nt: TGTGCCAGCAGTTTAGTAGGGGGCAGGGTATCTTCACCCCTCCACTTT

v_call: TRBV9
clone_size: few
j_call: TRBJ1-6
d_call: TRBD1
cdr3_aa: CASSDPDRGRGSPLHF
cdr3_nt: TGTGCCAGCAGCGACCCAGACAGGGGGAGAGGTTCACCCCTCCACTTT

v_call: TRBV5-1
clone_size: .
j_call: TRBJ1-4
d_call: .
cdr3_aa: CASSFGQPINEKLFF
cdr3_nt: TGCGCCAGCAGCTTTGGACAGCCGATTAATGAAAAACTGTTTTTT

v_call: TRBV5-1
clone_size: .
j_call: TRBJ2-3
d_call: .
cdr3_aa: CASSSGTEGTDTQYF
cdr3_nt: TGCGCCAGCAGCTCGGGAACAGAGGGGACAGATACGCAGTATTTT

v_call: TRBV11-2
clone_size: few
j_call: TRBJ1-1
d_call: .
cdr3_aa: CASSFTGILNTEAFF
cdr3_nt: TGTGCCAGCAGCTTCACCGGGATATTGAACACTGAAGCTTTCTTT

v_call: TRBV6-6
clone_size: .
j_call: TRBJ2-3
d_call: TRBD1
cdr3_aa: CASSLGQESTDTQYF
cdr3_nt: TGTGCCAGCAGTTTGGGACAGGAAAGCACAGATACGCAGTATTTT

v_call: TRBV7-2
clone_size: .
j_call: TRBJ1-5
d_call: .
cdr3_aa: CASSLVGGRSNQPQHF
cdr3_nt: TGTGCCAGCAGCTTAGTTGGAGGGAGGAGCAATCAGCCCCAGCATTTT

v_call: TRBV5-1
clone_size: few
j_call: TRBJ2-7
d_call: TRBD2
cdr3_aa: CASSPSGPAYEQYF
cdr3_nt: TGCGCCAGCAGCCCTAGCGGGCCCGCCTACGAGCAGTACTTC

v_call: TRBV7-9
clone_size: few
j_call: TRBJ2-6
d_call: .
cdr3_aa: CASSLALKSGANVLTF
cdr3_nt: TGTGCCAGCAGCTTAGCGCTAAAATCTGGGGCCAACGTCCTGACTTTC

v_call: TRBV7-9
clone_size: .
j_call: TRBJ2-7
d_call: .
cdr3_aa: CASSLVSGQEQYF
cdr3_nt: TGTGCCAGCAGCTTAGTTTCGGGTCAGGAGCAGTACTTC

v_call: TRBV14
clone_size: few
j_call: TRBJ2-2
d_call: .
cdr3_aa: CASSQGRVPGELFF
cdr3_nt: TGTGCCAGCAGCCAAGGCAGGGTCCCCGGGGAGCTGTTTTTT

v_call: TRBV19
clone_size: few
j_call: TRBJ1-2
d_call: .
cdr3_aa: CASRWTAPKNYGYTF
cdr3_nt: TGTGCCAGTAGGTGGACAGCTCCAAAAAACTATGGCTACACCTTC

v_call: TRBV19
clone_size: few
j_call: TRBJ2-7
d_call: TRBD1
cdr3_aa: CASRGQGTNF
cdr3_nt: TGTGCCAGTCGTGGACAGGGCACAAACTTC